Following are 20 T cell receptor beta chains from one sample sequenced in a study of human T cells and chemical hapten exposure. TCRdb recomputed calls from the RACE reads with MiXCR, one row per CDR3 protein. Of about 34,000 distinct CDR3 sequences detected, around 6.4% appear once; the ten largest clones hold roughly 9%. Indicated time point: patch test 1, 2 weeks after DPC sensitization. Described treatment: therapeutic diphenylcyclopropenone sensitization with weekly scalp DPC. The study extracted total RNA from unfractionated whole blood. The input for sequencing was whole blood, taken in connection with sensitization to the hapten diphenylcyclopropenone (DPC). The source is a woman aged 25 to 45 with alopecia areata. Some clones in this sample may be carry-over from other donors' samples.

This chain uses TRBV20-1 with TRBJ2-7; 13 nucleotides align to TRBD2. CDR1 DFQATT and CDR2 SNEGSKA come from the germline V gene (reference sequence). The CDR3 has 16 amino acids. V lost 1 base to trimming and J lost 4 bases; unmatched junction nucleotides: 7. CDR3 residues: CSARVRLAGGGYEQYF. CDR3 bases: TGCAGTGCTAGAGTACGACTAGCGGGGGGCGGATACGAGCAGTACTTC.

The chain combines TRBV27 with TRBJ2-1; D is undetermined. Germline CDR1 and CDR2: MNHEY and SMNVEV (reference sequence). V lost 5 bases and J 8 bases, leaving 19 bases between the germline ends. CDR3 size: 15 residues. CDR3 sequence reads: CASSPSTWLRDEQFF. DNA of the CDR3: TGTGCCAGCAGTCCCTCGACATGGCTACGTGATGAGCAGTTCTTC.

The sample holds a few counts of this clonotype. This chain connects TRBV27 to TRBJ1-1, with D unresolved. In germline, CDR1 is MNHEY, CDR2 SMNVEV (reference sequence). The CDR3 consists of 9 residues. The V gene lost 5 bases and the J gene lost 10 bases, with 5 bases spanning the gap. DNA of the CDR3: TGTGCCAGCAGTACGAGAGCTTTCTTT. Amino acids: CASSTRAFF.

This clonotype was seen a handful of times. For the CDR3, the DNA is TGTGCCATCGAATACTGGGATACGCAGTATTTT. Protein: CAIEYWDTQYF. The V gene is TRBV12-3 or TRBV12-4, the J gene TRBJ2-3; no reliable D call. Trimming took off 10 bases at V and 6 bases at J, with 11 bases between the two ends. The CDR3 is made up of 11 amino acids.

This clonotype was seen a handful of times. The V call is TRBV2, the J call TRBJ1-1; no clear D gene. This CDR3 spans 14 amino acids. V lost 4 bases to trimming and J lost 2 bases, with 11 bases between them. Germline CDR1 reads SNHLY; CDR2 reads FYNNEI. CDR3 in amino acids: CASSAEALNTEAFF. The CDR3 nucleotides read TGTGCCAGCAGTGCCGAGGCCCTAAACACTGAAGCTTTCTTT.

V is TRBV5-6 and J is TRBJ1-5; D is ambiguous. The CDR3 contains 15 residues. The germline V gene has CDR1 SGHDT and CDR2 YYEEEE. Trimming removed 0 bases at V and 0 bases at J, with 7 bases between. The DNA of the CDR3 is TGTGCCAGCAGCTTGGGGTCGTATAGCAATCAGCCCCAGCATTTT. It codes for CASSLGSYSNQPQHF. Full variable domain (missing parts from reference TRBV5-6 and TRBJ1-5): DAGVTQSPTHLIKTRGQQVTLRCSPKSGHDTVSWYQQALGQGPQFIFQYYEEEERQRGNFPDRFSGHQFPNYSSELNVNALLLGDSALYLCASSLGSYSNQPQHFGDGTRLSIL.

Note on this clonotype: A read error is possible here, since a much larger clone lies one base away. The chain couples TRBV27 to TRBJ2-6; D not resolved. The CDR3 length is 15 residues. CDR1 is MNHEY and CDR2 is SMNVEV in the germline V gene (reference sequence). The CDR3 bases are TGTGCCAGCATTTTACGAGGAAGTGGGGCCAACGTCCTGACTTTC. It codes for CASILRGSGANVLTF. Using reference TRBV27 and TRBJ2-6 for the parts outside the CDR3, the full variable domain is EAQVTQNPRYLITVTGKKLTVTCSQNMNHEYMSWYRQDPGLGLRQIYYSMNVEVTDKGDVPEGYKVSRKEKRNFPLILESPSPNQTSLYFCASILRGSGANVLTFGAGSRLTVL.

There are many counts of this clonotype. V is TRBV7-2 and J is TRBJ1-6; D perhaps matches TRBD1 (5 bases). CDR1 SGHTA and CDR2 FQGNSA come from the germline V gene. Trimming shortened V by 1 base and J by 11 bases, and 15 bases separated the two germline ends. The CDR3 length is 15 residues. The CDR3 spells CASSLVSQGSPPLHF. In nucleotides, the CDR3 is TGTGCCAGCAGCTTAGTTTCCCAGGGTTCGCCACCCCTCCACTTT.

Ten or more counts support this clonotype. The chain employs TRBV6-5 and TRBJ2-7; 11 bases map to TRBD2. CDR1 MNHEY and CDR2 SVGAGI come from the germline V gene. Losses at the gene ends were 8 bases for V and 3 bases for J; bases not matched to a gene: 9. CDR3 size: 15 residues. CDR3 loop: CASQRLAGIIYEQYF. In nucleotides, the CDR3 is TGTGCCAGCCAACGACTAGCGGGGATAATCTACGAGCAGTACTTC.

There are many counts of this clonotype. The chain has TRBV24-1 and TRBJ2-4; a possible D gene is TRBD1 (6 bases). Germline V gives CDR1 KGHDR, CDR2 SFDVKD. V was shortened by 4 bases and J by 6 bases, with 18 bases between the two germline ends. The CDR3 loop spans 16 amino acids. CDR3 sequence (DNA): TGTGCCACCAGTGAAAACACAGGGAGACGAGGAAACATTCAGTACTTC. Its protein product is CATSENTGRRGNIQYF.

This clonotype was seen many times. The V call is TRBV6-2 or TRBV6-3, the J call TRBJ1-6, with D possibly being TRBD1 (5 bases). The germline V gene has CDR1 MNHEY and CDR2 SVGEGT. V was shortened by 10 bases and J by 0 bases, with 10 bases between the two germline ends. The CDR3 has 14 amino acids. The CDR3 DNA is TGTGCCATCGCGGGGGACTCCTATAATTCACCCCTCCACTTT. Its translation: CAIAGDSYNSPLHF.

This clonotype was counted between two and nine times. The V and J genes are TRBV20-1 and TRBJ2-7; 8 bases match TRBD1. This CDR3 has 15 residues. V shed 6 bases and J 3 bases; nucleotides not matched to a gene: 13. Germline CDR1 reads DFQATT; CDR2 reads SNEGSKA (reference sequence). Written as DNA, the CDR3 is TGCAGTGCCCGTACCGGACAGGGAAAATACTACGAGCAGTACTTC. It specifies CSARTGQGKYYEQYF.

This clonotype was picked up many times. The rearrangement links TRBV18 to TRBJ1-1; no firm D call. Germline CDR1 KGHSH, CDR2 LQKENI. V lost 2 bases to trimming and J lost 1 base, with 11 bases between them. The CDR3 consists of 15 residues. CDR3: CASSPISGENTEAFF. The CDR3 coding sequence is TGTGCCAGCTCACCAATCTCCGGGGAGAACACTGAAGCTTTCTTT.

In its sample, this clonotype was seen many times. The gene calls are TRBV27 and TRBJ1-3; D is uncertain. The germline V gene encodes CDR1 MNHEY and CDR2 SMNVEV (reference sequence). The CDR3 spans 13 residues. Trimming removed 5 bases at V and 3 bases at J, with 8 bases between. In nucleotides, the CDR3 is TGTGCCAGCAGTCCGGCCCTTGGAAACACCATATATTTT. It is translated as CASSPALGNTIYF.

This clonotype was detected ten times or more. The chain is built from TRBV5-6 and TRBJ2-2; D is perhaps TRBD1 or TRBD2 (8 bases each). The CDR3 consists of 18 residues. V lost 3 bases and J 4 bases, leaving 22 bases between the germline ends. The V gene's germline CDR1 is SGHDT and CDR2 YYEEEE. In DNA, the CDR3 is TGTGCCAGCAGCTGGCGGACAGGGCGGACTAGCCCCACCGGGGAGCTGTTTTTT. Encoded protein: CASSWRTGRTSPTGELFF.

This clonotype was counted at least ten times. The genes are TRBV6-6 and TRBJ1-3; a weak D match, TRBD1 (5 bases). There are 13 residues in the CDR3. Deletions cut 7 bases from V and 6 bases from J, with 13 bases between. Germline V lookup: CDR1 MNHNY, CDR2 SVGAGI (reference sequence). The CDR3 DNA reads TGTGCCAGCACCCCCACGGGGCCAAACACCATATATTTT. It is translated as CASTPTGPNTIYF.

This clonotype has only a few counts. The chain carries TRBV15 and TRBJ2-2, with D tentatively TRBD2 (5 bases). V lost 7 bases to trimming and J lost 5 bases, with 11 bases between them. The germline V gene has CDR1 LNHNV and CDR2 YYDKDF (reference sequence). The CDR3 has 13 amino acids. The CDR3 DNA reads TGTGCCACCAAGAGAGGAGGAACCGGGGAGCTGTTTTTT. It encodes CATKRGGTGELFF.

This clonotype was recorded a few times. V is TRBV5-1 and J is TRBJ2-5; TRBD2 might be the D (6 bases). Trimming removed 0 bases at V and 1 base at J, with 10 bases between. From germline, CDR1 is SGHRS and CDR2 YFSETQ. The CDR3 loop spans 15 amino acids. The chain's CDR3 is CASSLVYGGQETQYF. CDR3 coding DNA: TGCGCCAGCAGCTTGGTTTACGGGGGCCAAGAGACCCAGTACTTC.

Ten or more counts support this clonotype. The chain employs TRBV29-1 and TRBJ1-1; no reliable D call. This CDR3 is 11 amino acids long. From germline, CDR1 is SQVTM and CDR2 ANQGSEA. This chain's CDR3 is CNAGEDTEAFF. DNA of the CDR3: TGCAACGCCGGAGAGGACACTGAAGCTTTCTTT.

This clonotype was seen repeatedly, ten times or more. The rearrangement links TRBV7-6 to TRBJ2-7; D not resolved. The germline V gene encodes CDR1 SGHVS and CDR2 FNYEAQ. This CDR3 is 14 amino acids long. V was cut by 1 base and J by 2 bases, with 9 bases left in between. The CDR3 loop is CASSLEGTAYEQYF. The DNA of the CDR3 is TGTGCCAGCAGCTTAGAGGGCACCGCCTACGAGCAGTACTTC. The full variable domain, completed using reference TRBV7-6 and TRBJ2-7, is GAGVSQSPRYKVTKRGQDVALRCDPISGHVSLYWYRQALGQGPEFLTYFNYEAQQDKSGLPNDRFSAERPEGSISTLTIQRTEQRDSAMYRCASSLEGTAYEQYFGPGTRLTVT.